The 15 T cell receptor beta chains presented below share a single source sample, sequenced in a study of low-dose radiotherapy and immunotherapy resistance in tumors. First-strand cDNA relied on TRAV- and TRBV-specific primers spanning alpha and beta chains. TCR amplification ran 15 to 25 PCR cycles using constant-region and V-primer adapter primers. MiXCR, run by TCRdb on the reads, gives a single entry per CDR3 protein. The repertoire holds 40,000 or so distinct CDR3 sequences, with around 20% as singletons. Stated time point: after trial treatment. Treatment indicated: LDRT plus nivolumab, ipilimumab, low-dose cyclophosphamide and aspirin (RACIN trial). Sequences were derived from PBMCs, sampled after low-dose radiotherapy plus immunotherapy. The receptors stem from a female donor with ovarian cancer.

This clonotype was seen only a few times. This chain links TRBV12-3 or TRBV12-4 with TRBJ1-4; no definite D call. V lost 7 bases, J lost 2 bases, and 8 bases lay in between. The CDR3 is 13 amino acids. The CDR3: CASTGRTNEKLFF. The CDR3 bases are TGTGCCAGCACCGGCAGGACTAATGAAAAACTGTTTTTT.

The chain recombines TRBV7-9 with TRBJ1-5; D is uncertain. The CDR3 is 14 amino acids. Germline values: CDR1 SEHNR, CDR2 FQNEAQ (reference sequence). V shed 5 bases and J shed 3 bases, with 11 bases lying between them. CDR3 coding DNA: TGTGCCAGCAGCGGCCGGAGCCCCAATCAGCCCCAGCATTTT. Protein sequence: CASSGRSPNQPQHF.

This clonotype was found many times. The chain employs TRBV5-6 and TRBJ2-7, with 9 bases that match TRBD1. The CDR3 loop spans 14 amino acids. V shed 4 bases and J 4 bases; nucleotides not matched to a gene: 6. The V gene's germline CDR1 is SGHDT and CDR2 YYEEEE. The CDR3, as DNA: TGTGCCAGCAGCCTAGGGACAGGGATTTACGAGCAGTACTTC. Protein product: CASSLGTGIYEQYF.

This clonotype has ten or more counts. This chain connects TRBV12-3 or TRBV12-4 to TRBJ2-2; 10 bases line up with TRBD2. CDR3 size: 14 residues. Trimming at V came to 6 bases and at J to 7 bases, leaving 5 bases not matched to a gene. CDR3 in amino acids: CASSSGGAHGELFF. CDR3 nucleotide sequence: TGTGCCAGCAGCAGCGGGGGGGCACACGGGGAGCTGTTTTTT.

This clonotype was recorded at least ten times. The chain joins TRBV7-9 to TRBJ2-5; possible D gene TRBD2, 6 bases. Trimming pared 2 bases from V and 4 bases from J, leaving 14 bases between. The CDR3 has 15 residues. Germline V gene sequence: CDR1 SEHNR, CDR2 FQNEAQ (reference sequence). CDR3 nucleotide sequence: TGTGCCAGCAGCTTACCGGGACTGTCCGTAGAGACCCAGTACTTC. Translated, it gives CASSLPGLSVETQYF.

This clonotype was detected many times. The V gene is TRBV19, the J gene TRBJ2-1; 8 positions agree with TRBD1. The germline CDR1 and CDR2 sequences are LNHDA and SQIVND (reference sequence). V lost 6 bases, J lost 2 bases, and 3 bases stayed unmatched. The CDR3 length is 14 residues. The CDR3 coding sequence is TGTGCCAGTAGCGCACAGGGGGCCTACAATGAGCAGTTCTTC. This sequence encodes CASSAQGAYNEQFF.

This clonotype has ten or more counts. V usage is TRBV3-1 and J usage is TRBJ1-1; the D gene is possibly TRBD1 (5 bases). Germline CDR1 LGHDT, CDR2 YNNKEL (reference sequence). The CDR3 loop spans 15 amino acids. V was cut by 3 bases and J by 7 bases, with 18 bases left in between. The CDR3 loop reads CASSHDYKGAGEAFF. In nucleotides, the CDR3 is TGTGCCAGCAGCCACGACTACAAAGGGGCCGGTGAAGCTTTCTTT.

This clonotype has ten or more counts. The V and J genes are TRBV7-3 and TRBJ2-5; TRBD1 or TRBD2 may be the D gene (5 bases each). The germline V gene has CDR1 SGHTA and CDR2 FQGTGA. V shed 5 bases and J shed 5 bases, with 12 bases lying between them. CDR3 length: 13 residues. The CDR3 DNA is TGTGCCAGCAGCCCGGGACCTCGGGAGACCCAGTACTTC. Amino acid sequence: CASSPGPRETQYF.

At least ten counts were recorded for this clonotype. The V call is TRBV15, the J call TRBJ2-3; 10 nucleotides agree with TRBD1. Per germline, CDR1 LNHNV and CDR2 YYDKDF (reference sequence). Trimming cost V 6 bases and J 4 bases; bases outside gene matches: 4. The length of the CDR3 is 14 residues. CDR3 in DNA: TGTGCCACCAGGATCGGGACAGGGGCAGATACGCAGTATTTT. Its translation: CATRIGTGADTQYF.

The rearrangement joins TRBV7-8 to TRBJ2-4, with D unclear. This CDR3 has 15 residues. Germline V gives CDR1 SGHVS, CDR2 FQNEAQ. V was clipped by 4 bases and J by 0 bases, with 10 bases between them. The CDR3 protein is CASSSPSLAKNIQYF. As DNA, the CDR3 is TGTGCCAGCAGCTCCCCCTCCCTAGCCAAAAACATTCAGTACTTC.

This clonotype showed up many times. The rearrangement joins TRBV10-3 to TRBJ2-7, with 12 bases fitting TRBD2. Looked up from germline, CDR1 is ENHRY and CDR2 is SYGVKD. V dropped 3 bases and J dropped 8; count of bases not matched to a gene: 8. The CDR3 has 15 residues. The CDR3 here is CAISDPWTSGEKQYF. The CDR3 DNA follows: TGTGCCATCAGTGATCCCTGGACTAGCGGGGAGAAGCAGTACTTC.

This clonotype was detected ten times or more. V gene TRBV5-1 combines with J gene TRBJ2-7, with 10 bases that match TRBD2. Germline V gives CDR1 SGHRS, CDR2 YFSETQ. The CDR3 covers 16 residues. Trimming at V came to 4 bases and at J to 4 bases, leaving 11 bases not matched to a gene. Here the CDR3 DNA reads TGCGCCAGCAGCGGAGTTTCTAGCGGGAGTTTGTACGAGCAGTACTTC. Translated, it gives CASSGVSSGSLYEQYF.

This clonotype was seen ten or more times. The chain couples TRBV10-2 to TRBJ2-3; D remains unclear. Trimming left V 4 bases short and J 6 bases short, with 14 bases between. The V gene's germline CDR1 is WSHSY and CDR2 SAAADI. This CDR3 region has 14 residues. CDR3 sequence: CASSVSRVGDTQYF. CDR3 DNA: TGCGCCAGCAGTGTGTCTAGGGTGGGGGATACGCAGTATTTT.

This clonotype was found a few times. The chain joins TRBV12-3 or TRBV12-4 to TRBJ2-5, with D uncertain. There are 12 residues in the CDR3. V gave up 4 bases and J gave up 5 bases, with 8 bases separating them. CDR3 DNA sequence: TGTGCCAGCAGTTCGCCTGGGGAGACCCAGTACTTC. Its translation: CASSSPGETQYF.

Details on this clonotype: With only one base between it and a far larger clone, this is likely a read error. The rearrangement uses TRBV9 and TRBJ2-1, with D possibly being TRBD1 (5 bases). Germline V CDR1 and CDR2: SGDLS, YYNGEE. The CDR3 totals 15 residues. CDR3 sequence: CASSVLGAVQETRYF. The CDR3 nucleotides are TGTGCCAGCAGCGTACTAGGGGCAGTGCAAGAGACCCGGTACTTC.